This T cell receptor (beta chain) originates from a study of blood T cell repertoires in COVID-19. Data came from immunoSEQ multiplex PCR; TCRdb stores just in-frame clones and leaves some out. The sample holds 150,000 to 200,000 clones; about 82% are singletons and the top ten take 4.5% to 6.5%. In germline, CDR1 is MGHRA, CDR2 YSYEKL. V shed 3 bases and J 5 bases; nucleotides not matched to a gene: 17. This CDR3 region has 20 residues. This sequence originates from a woman younger than 45 with acute or convalescent COVID-19. The specimen was peripheral blood. The chain has TRBV4-1 and TRBJ2-5; TRBD2 aligns across 14 bases. CDR3 bases: TGCGCCAGCAGCCATGGCATGGGGACTAGCGGGAGTCGCCCGGGGGAGACCCAGTACTTC. It encodes CASSHGMGTSGSRPGETQYF.